Presented here are 22 T cell receptor beta chains from one specimen sequenced in a study of Tregs in tolerant kidney transplant recipients. Sequencing was performed with immunoSEQ multiplex PCR; in TCRdb, only in-frame clones are kept and a portion is missing. The sample yields 65,000 to 85,000 clones, about 91% seen once. Mixed chimerism was transient after nonmyeloablative marrow transplants from related graft donors. The specimen was CD4+ T cells from blood (PBMCs), collected 24 months after the transplant. The source of these receptors is a human patient who received a combined kidney and bone marrow transplant. Some T cells may have come from the graft donor.

The gene calls are TRBV5-4 and TRBJ2-7, with 11 bases fitting TRBD2. The germline V gene has CDR1 SGHNT and CDR2 YYREEE (reference sequence). CDR3 length: 14 amino acids. V was pared by 2 bases and J by 4 bases, with 2 bases of the junction left unmatched. CDR3 sequence (DNA): TGTGCCAGCAGCTTAACTAGCGGGGGTTACGAGCAGTACTTC. This sequence encodes CASSLTSGGYEQYF. Using reference TRBV5-4 and TRBJ2-7 for the parts outside the CDR3, the full variable domain is ETGVTQSPTHLIKTRGQQVTLRCSSQSGHNTVSWYQQALGQGPQFIFQYYREEENGRGNFPPRFSGLQFPNYSSELNVNALELDDSALYLCASSLTSGGYEQYFGPGTRLTVT.

The rearrangement links TRBV5-4 to TRBJ2-6, with D perhaps TRBD1 (5 bases). V lost 4 bases, J lost 2 bases, and 22 bases lay in between. The CDR3 spans 19 residues. Germline V gene lookup returns CDR1 SGHNT and CDR2 YYREEE (reference sequence). In DNA, the CDR3 is TGTGCCAGCAGCCAGCCAATTGGCAGGGCATCTCCTGGGGCCAACGTCCTGACTTTC. Amino acid sequence: CASSQPIGRASPGANVLTF. Full variable domain (remainder filled in from reference TRBV5-4 and TRBJ2-6): ETGVTQSPTHLIKTRGQQVTLRCSSQSGHNTVSWYQQALGQGPQFIFQYYREEENGRGNFPPRFSGLQFPNYSSELNVNALELDDSALYLCASSQPIGRASPGANVLTFGAGSRLTVL.

The chain is built from TRBV7-2 and TRBJ2-7, with TRBD2 matching over 12 bases. CDR1 SGHTA and CDR2 FQGNSA come from the germline V gene. V lost 1 base to trimming and J lost 0 bases; unmatched junction nucleotides: 4. The CDR3 runs to 17 residues. The DNA of the CDR3 is TGTGCCAGCAGCTTAGGGACTAGCGGGAAAACCTCCTACGAGCAGTACTTC. It translates to CASSLGTSGKTSYEQYF.

The chain uses TRBV27 and TRBJ2-5; D might be TRBD2 (5 bases). Trimming cost V 2 bases and J 2 bases, with 15 bases left between them. The CDR3 is made up of 16 amino acids. Germline V lookup: CDR1 MNHEY, CDR2 SMNVEV (reference sequence). The DNA of the CDR3 is TGTGCCAGCAGTTTAAGGCCGCTAGCTCCGCAAGAGACCCAGTACTTC. Amino acid sequence: CASSLRPLAPQETQYF.

The chain couples TRBV11-3 to TRBJ1-2; D gene ambiguous. Germline V gene lookup returns CDR1 SGHNT and CDR2 YENEEA. The V gene lost 1 base and the J gene lost 8 bases, with 11 bases spanning the gap. This CDR3 is 13 amino acids long. This chain's CDR3 is CASSLGPSWGYTF. Here the CDR3 DNA reads TGTGCCAGCAGCTTAGGTCCCAGTTGGGGCTACACCTTC.

The rearrangement joins TRBV30 to TRBJ1-1; D is perhaps TRBD1 (5 bases). The CDR3 runs to 12 residues. CDR1 is GTSNPN, CDR2 SVGIG, per germline (reference sequence). Trimming left V 8 bases short and J 0 bases short, with 10 bases between. The CDR3 sequence is CARGRMNTEAFF. The CDR3, as DNA: TGTGCCCGGGGGAGGATGAACACTGAAGCTTTCTTT.

The chain uses TRBV7-9 and TRBJ2-1; 7 bases match TRBD1. V gave up 0 bases and J gave up 5 bases; unmatched junction bases: 10. The CDR3 has 17 residues. Germline V lookup: CDR1 SEHNR, CDR2 FQNEAQ (reference sequence). The chain's CDR3 is CASSLAPGQSKNNEQFF. The CDR3 DNA reads as TGTGCCAGCAGCTTAGCCCCGGGACAGAGCAAGAACAATGAGCAGTTCTTC.

The count of this clone is one. The chain carries TRBV9 and TRBJ2-5; TRBD2 agrees at 7 bases. This CDR3 has 17 amino acids. Unmatched junction bases numbered 13, after V lost 0 bases and J lost 5 bases. Germline CDR1 reads SGDLS; CDR2 reads YYNGEE. The CDR3 region is CASSVGVGGGRGETQYF. CDR3 DNA: TGTGCCAGCAGCGTAGGGGTCGGAGGCGGGAGAGGTGAGACCCAGTACTTC.

The rearrangement joins TRBV4-2 to TRBJ2-3, with 8 bases that match TRBD2. With 0 bases clipped from V and 5 bases from J, the junction kept 4 bases outside the gene matches. The CDR3 runs 15 residues. Germline V lookup: CDR1 LGHNA, CDR2 YNFKEQ. The CDR3, as DNA: TGTGCCAGCAGCCAAGAACGGGGGGGCTTAGATACGCAGTATTTT. Its translation is CASSQERGGLDTQYF.

V gene TRBV30 combines with J gene TRBJ1-1; D unresolved. The V gene's germline CDR1 is GTSNPN and CDR2 SVGIG (reference sequence). The CDR3 runs 15 residues. The V and J ends lost 0 bases and 1 base respectively, with 12 bases between them. The CDR3 DNA sequence: TGTGCCTGGAGTGTAAACCATCCAGGGAACACTGAAGCTTTCTTT. Amino acid sequence: CAWSVNHPGNTEAFF.

The genes are TRBV6-5 and TRBJ2-1; 7 bases map to TRBD1. Trimming at V came to 5 bases and at J to 3 bases, leaving 4 bases not matched to a gene. The CDR3 has 14 residues. CDR1 is MNHEY and CDR2 is SVGAGI in the germline V gene. This CDR3 is CASSPGTVYNEQFF. The DNA for the CDR3 is TGTGCCAGCAGTCCCGGGACAGTCTACAATGAGCAGTTCTTC.

J is TRBJ2-7 and V is TRBV19; no clear D gene. Between the trimmed V and J ends, which lost 5 bases and 1 base, there was a span of 12 bases. The CDR3 has 14 amino acids. Germline CDR1 reads LNHDA; CDR2 reads SQIVND (reference sequence). CDR3: CASSAVHSSYEQYF. In DNA form, the CDR3 reads TGTGCCAGTAGTGCCGTACACAGTTCCTACGAGCAGTACTTC.

The chain uses TRBV27 and TRBJ2-3; D call uncertain. Trimming cost V 3 bases and J 1 base, with 14 bases left between them. The CDR3 is 16 residues long. The germline CDR1 and CDR2 sequences are MNHEY and SMNVEV (reference sequence). The CDR3 loop is CASSFRIALGTDTQYF. The CDR3 nucleotides are TGTGCCAGCAGTTTCAGAATAGCCCTAGGCACAGATACGCAGTATTTT.

The rearrangement joins TRBV18 to TRBJ2-7, with D perhaps matching TRBD2 (6 bases). Germline V gene data show CDR1 as KGHSH and CDR2 as LQKENI. The CDR3 totals 14 residues. Trimming removed 5 bases from V and 3 bases from J, with 14 bases in between. The CDR3 region is CASSLGTPGYEQYF. CDR3 in DNA: TGTGCCAGCTCATTAGGGACTCCGGGCTACGAGCAGTACTTC. The full variable domain, completed using reference TRBV18 and TRBJ2-7, is NAGVMQNPRHLVRRRGQEARLRCSPMKGHSHVYWYRQLPEEGLKFMVYLQKENIIDESGMPKERFSAEFPKEGPSILRIQQVVRGDSAAYFCASSLGTPGYEQYFGPGTRLTVT.

The chain joins TRBV4-3 to TRBJ2-2, with D possibly matching TRBD2 (6 bases). The CDR3 loop spans 15 amino acids. Per the germline V gene, CDR1 is LGHNA and CDR2 is YSLEER. With 5 bases removed from V and 1 base from J, the gap between germline ends came to 11 bases. The CDR3 DNA is TGCGCCAGCAGCACAGCCGGGGGGAACACCGGGGAGCTGTTTTTT. Translating gives CASSTAGGNTGELFF.

The chain employs TRBV11-2 and TRBJ2-1; D perhaps matches TRBD2 (6 bases). Germline assignment: CDR1 SGHAT and CDR2 FQNNGV. This CDR3 has 18 amino acids. V lost 4 bases and J lost 1, with 20 bases in between. CDR3 bases: TGTGCCAGCAGCTCCAGGACTACAAGTTACTCATCCTACAATGAGCAGTTCTTC. It translates to CASSSRTTSYSSYNEQFF.

On this clone: An end of the junction does not agree with germline; a read error may underlie this. The sample contains more than one DNA sequence encoding this CDR3. This rearrangement joins TRBV30 to TRBJ1-6; the D gene is possibly TRBD1 (5 bases). Germline V gene data show CDR1 as GTSNPN and CDR2 as SVGIG (reference sequence). This CDR3 is built from 13 residues. The CDR3 coding sequence is TGTGCCTGGACCGGACACTATAATTCCCCCCTCCACTTT. It is translated as CAWTGHYNSPLHF.

A note on this clone: A junction end diverges from the germline sequence, so it may reflect a read error. The chain joins TRBV6-5 to TRBJ2-1, with 10 positions matching TRBD1. From germline, CDR1 is MNHEY and CDR2 SVGAGI. There are 16 residues in the CDR3. CDR3 sequence reads: CASSNSPGTGVFEQFF. In nucleotides, the CDR3 is TGTGCCAGCAGTAACTCCCCCGGGACAGGGGTCTTCGAGCAGTTCTTC.

The count of this clone is one. The rearrangement links TRBV6-7 to TRBJ2-2; the D gene is possibly TRBD2 (6 bases). TRBV6-7 is recorded as an ORF, its role being uncertain. The V end lost 7 bases, the J end lost 3 bases, and 24 bases lay between the germline ends. The CDR3 has 18 residues. In DNA, the CDR3 is TGTGCCAGCAATCACGTTGCTTTAGGGGAGGTGGACACCGGGGAGCTGTTTTTT. Protein product: CASNHVALGEVDTGELFF.

This clone is a singleton in its sample. CDR3 nucleotides: TGCGCCAGCAGCCGAACACTACAACAAGAGACCCAGTACTTC. It yields the protein CASSRTLQQETQYF. The J gene is TRBJ2-5, the V gene TRBV4-3; no definite D call. The CDR3 is made up of 14 amino acids. Germline V lookup: CDR1 LGHNA, CDR2 YSLEER. Trimming pared 4 bases from V and 2 bases from J, leaving 11 bases between.

This sequence joins TRBV7-7 and TRBJ2-3, with TRBD1 identical over 7 bases. V gave up 5 bases and J gave up 2 bases; unmatched junction bases: 4. The length of the CDR3 is 14 residues. CDR1 is SSHAT, CDR2 FNYEAQ, per germline (reference sequence). CDR3 nucleotide sequence: TGTGCCAGCAGCGAAGACAGGGTCACAGATACGCAGTATTTT. Translated, it gives CASSEDRVTDTQYF.

The genes are TRBV2 and TRBJ2-1; 10 bases match TRBD1. The CDR3 sequence is 15 residues long. After removal of 7 bases from V and 3 bases from J, the junction contained 6 bases not matched to a gene. Germline V gene sequence: CDR1 SNHLY, CDR2 FYNNEI. In nucleotides, the CDR3 is TGTGCCAGCACGTTCCGGGACAGGGGCTACAATGAGCAGTTCTTC. Translating it yields CASTFRDRGYNEQFF.